The 29 T cell receptor beta chains below were found in one sample sequenced in a study of blood T cell repertoires in COVID-19. Clones were sequenced by immunoSEQ multiplex PCR, and TCRdb holds only the in-frame ones, with some missing. The table shows more than 200,000 clones, with around 90% occurring only once. Sample: PBMCs or T cells enriched from blood (not recorded which). The receptors were sampled from a woman between 18 and 30 years old who had recovered from COVID-19.

The chain joins TRBV3-1 (or the pseudogene TRBV3-2) to TRBJ1-1; D gene uncertain. Trimming stripped 3 bases from V and 3 bases from J, with 8 bases between. CDR3 size: 13 residues. Germline V lookup: CDR1 LGHDT, CDR2 YNNKEL (reference sequence). The CDR3 sequence: CASSQGSHTEAFF. For the CDR3, the DNA is TGTGCCAGCAGCCAGGGGAGTCACACTGAAGCTTTCTTT.

The J gene is TRBJ1-5, the V gene TRBV28; D gene uncertain. V was cut by 1 base and J by 4 bases, with 8 bases left in between. Per germline, CDR1 MDHEN and CDR2 SYDVKM. This CDR3 is 14 amino acids long. The chain's CDR3 is CASSLLSQNQPQHF. CDR3 bases: TGTGCCAGCAGTTTATTATCACAAAATCAGCCCCAGCATTTT.

This sequence joins TRBV11-1 and TRBJ2-1; 8 bases align to TRBD2. The CDR3 contains 14 residues. Germline lookup yields CDR1 SGHAT and CDR2 FQDESV (reference sequence). The ends lost 5 bases at V and 7 bases at J; junction bases unmatched: 7. CDR3 residues: CASSERGPSNEQFF. Written as DNA, the CDR3 is TGTGCCAGCAGCGAGCGGGGGCCCTCGAATGAGCAGTTCTTC.

The CDR3 spells CASSQEGQGYQPQHF. The CDR3 nucleotides are TGCGCCAGCAGCCAAGAAGGTCAGGGCTATCAGCCCCAGCATTTT. The chain links TRBV4-1 to TRBJ1-5, with D possibly TRBD1 on 5 matching bases. The germline V gene encodes CDR1 MGHRA and CDR2 YSYEKL. CDR3 size: 15 residues. Trimming left V 0 bases short and J 5 bases short, with 11 bases between.

This clone was observed a handful of times. V is TRBV5-6 and J is TRBJ2-1, with D unclear. The CDR3 has 15 amino acids. Per the germline V gene, CDR1 is SGHDT and CDR2 is YYEEEE. Trimming stripped 0 bases from V and 2 bases from J, with 9 bases between. CDR3 bases: TGTGCCAGCAGCTTGGGCCCAGTCCCCTACAATGAGCAGTTCTTC. The encoded protein is CASSLGPVPYNEQFF.

CDR3 sequence (DNA): TGTGCCAGCAGCTCGGGACAACCGGGGTACTATGGCTACACCTTC. It yields the protein CASSSGQPGYYGYTF. The gene calls are TRBV7-8 and TRBJ1-2; TRBD1 is a possible D gene (6 bases). The V gene's germline CDR1 is SGHVS and CDR2 FQNEAQ. Trimming stripped 4 bases from V and 3 bases from J, with 15 bases between. The CDR3 consists of 15 residues.

The chain carries TRBV7-3 and TRBJ1-1; D possibly corresponds to TRBD1 (5 bases). Germline values: CDR1 SGHTA, CDR2 FQGTGA. CDR3 size: 13 residues. The V and J ends lost 5 bases and 7 bases respectively, with 14 bases between them. The CDR3, as DNA: TGTGCCAGCAGCCCCGGGGGAAGACTTGAAGCTTTCTTT. Its translation is CASSPGGRLEAFF.

V usage is TRBV19 and J usage is TRBJ2-3; TRBD2 is a possible D gene (5 bases). The V gene's germline CDR1 is LNHDA and CDR2 SQIVND (reference sequence). The CDR3 loop spans 15 amino acids. V lost 10 bases to trimming and J lost 4 bases, with 21 bases between them. CDR3 coding DNA: TGTGCCACCCAGAATGACAAACTAGTGGCAGATACGCAGTATTTT. Its protein is CATQNDKLVADTQYF.

This sequence joins TRBV11-3 and TRBJ1-3; no reliable D call. The CDR3 is 17 amino acids. Deletions cut 2 bases from V and 2 bases from J, with 16 bases between. Germline CDR1 reads SGHNT; CDR2 reads YENEEA. The CDR3 bases are TGTGCCAGCAGCTTAAAGCCTGGACTGTACCCTGGAAACACCATATATTTT. This encodes CASSLKPGLYPGNTIYF.

This sequence joins TRBV24-1 and TRBJ2-3, with D perhaps matching TRBD2 (6 bases). This CDR3 has 18 amino acids. V gave up 3 bases and J gave up 0 bases, with 18 bases separating them. From germline, CDR1 is KGHDR and CDR2 SFDVKD. The CDR3 nucleotides are TGTGCCACCAGTGATAAACCCGCTTTAGGGACTAGCACAGATACGCAGTATTTT. This sequence encodes CATSDKPALGTSTDTQYF.

The rearrangement links TRBV7-3 to TRBJ1-1; possibly TRBD1 for D (5 bases). This CDR3 has 14 amino acids. V gave up 0 bases and J gave up 1 base, with 6 bases separating them. The germline V gene has CDR1 SGHTA and CDR2 FQGTGA. The CDR3 sequence: CASSLTQGNTEAFF. The DNA for the CDR3 is TGTGCCAGCAGCTTAACCCAGGGGAACACTGAAGCTTTCTTT.

The chain recombines TRBV27 with TRBJ2-2; 12 bases fit TRBD1. J was trimmed by 7 bases and V by 0 bases; bases with no gene match: 6. The CDR3 spans 17 residues. In germline, CDR1 is MNHEY, CDR2 SMNVEV (reference sequence). DNA of the CDR3: TGTGCCAGCAGTTTATCCGGGACAGGGGGCGGGATCGGGGAGCTGTTTTTT. Amino acids: CASSLSGTGGGIGELFF.

This sequence joins TRBV5-4 and TRBJ2-5; 7 bases are a match to TRBD2. The CDR3 covers 16 residues. The ends lost 0 bases at V and 2 bases at J; junction bases unmatched: 7. Germline CDR1 and CDR2: SGHNT and YYREEE (reference sequence). The CDR3 DNA reads TGTGCCAGCAGCTTGGCCCGCGGGAGCGGGCAAGAGACCCAGTACTTC. The encoded protein is CASSLARGSGQETQYF.

V and J are TRBV19 and TRBJ1-1, with TRBD1 as a possible D gene (6 bases). The germline V and J ends were trimmed by 4 bases and 1 base, with 13 bases remaining between them. Looked up from germline, CDR1 is LNHDA and CDR2 is SQIVND (reference sequence). The CDR3 is made up of 15 amino acids. CDR3 DNA: TGTGCCAGTAGTACCGACAGGACCTCGAACACTGAAGCTTTCTTT. Translated, it gives CASSTDRTSNTEAFF.

This clone has only a few counts. The chain couples TRBV5-1 to TRBJ2-7; D remains ambiguous. V was trimmed by 3 bases and J by 1 base, leaving 5 bases between them. From germline, CDR1 is SGHRS and CDR2 YFSETQ. The CDR3 spans 12 residues. CDR3 amino acids: CASSSPSYEQYF. In DNA, the CDR3 is TGCGCCAGCAGCTCCCCGTCCTACGAGCAGTACTTC. The full variable domain, its missing parts supplied by reference TRBV5-1 and TRBJ2-7, is KAGVTQTPRYLIKTRGQQVTLSCSPISGHRSVSWYQQTPGQGLQFLFEYFSETQRNKGNFPGRFSGRQFSNSRSEMNVSTLELGDSALYLCASSSPSYEQYFGPGTRLTVT.

This clone is a singleton in its sample. V usage is TRBV27 and J usage is TRBJ1-4; D may be TRBD1 (6 bases). Per germline, CDR1 MNHEY and CDR2 SMNVEV (reference sequence). The CDR3 is 17 amino acids. V was trimmed by 5 bases and J by 4 bases, leaving 20 bases between them. CDR3 DNA: TGTGCCAGCAGTGCCCAGGGGAAGGATCTTGATAATGAAAAACTGTTTTTT. Protein: CASSAQGKDLDNEKLFF.

The J gene is TRBJ1-2, the V gene TRBV11-2; D unresolved. Germline V lookup: CDR1 SGHAT, CDR2 FQNNGV. The CDR3 has 15 amino acids. Trimming cost V 6 bases and J 5 bases, with 19 bases left between them. CDR3 nucleotide sequence: TGTGCCAGCAGTATGTCCGTGGGCAGCCTATATGGCTACACCTTC. Translation: CASSMSVGSLYGYTF.

This chain connects TRBV5-6 to TRBJ2-1; the match to TRBD1 covers 11 bases. V shed 4 bases, J shed 7 bases, and the junction held 4 bases outside the gene matches. The CDR3 loop spans 14 amino acids. The germline gives CDR1 SGHDT, CDR2 YYEEEE. This CDR3 is CASSRDRGRNEQFF. The CDR3 nucleotides are TGTGCCAGCAGCCGGGACAGGGGGAGGAATGAGCAGTTCTTC.

The chain couples TRBV11-2 to TRBJ2-3, with a weak D call TRBD1 (6 bases). The CDR3 spans 12 residues. Trimming stripped 3 bases from V and 10 bases from J, with 11 bases between. The germline CDR1 and CDR2 sequences are SGHAT and FQNNGV. CDR3 region: CASSFYQGSQYF. CDR3 DNA: TGTGCCAGCAGCTTCTACCAGGGGTCGCAGTATTTT. Based on the CDR3 plus reference TRBV11-2 and TRBJ2-3, the full variable domain is EAGVAQSPRYKIIEKRQSVAFWCNPISGHATLYWYQQILGQGPKLLIQFQNNGVVDDSQLPKDRFSAERLKGVDSTLKIQPAKLEDSAVYLCASSFYQGSQYFGPGTRLTVL.

V and J are TRBV29-1 and TRBJ1-2, with 7 bases matching TRBD1. With 3 bases clipped from V and 5 bases from J, the junction kept 6 bases outside the gene matches. This CDR3 is 13 amino acids long. Germline values: CDR1 SQVTM, CDR2 ANQGSEA. CDR3 DNA sequence: TGCAGCGTTGAGCAGGGGGTTCGGTATGGCTACACCTTC. This encodes CSVEQGVRYGYTF.

The chain employs TRBV14 and TRBJ2-5, with D tentatively TRBD1 (6 bases). CDR1 is SGHDN, CDR2 FVKESK, per germline. The CDR3 contains 15 residues. Trimming pared 6 bases from V and 4 bases from J, leaving 18 bases between. The CDR3 nucleotides are TGTGCCAGCAGGCGAACCGCTGGGGGCCCAGAGACCCAGTACTTC. Translating it yields CASRRTAGGPETQYF.

The J gene is TRBJ1-2, the V gene TRBV9, with unresolved D. This CDR3 is 16 amino acids long. Per germline, CDR1 SGDLS and CDR2 YYNGEE. V lost 3 bases and J lost 5, with 20 bases in between. CDR3: CASSADRATGIYGYTF. DNA for the CDR3: TGTGCCAGCAGCGCCGACCGGGCCACGGGGATATATGGCTACACCTTC.

The chain employs TRBV28 and TRBJ2-3; TRBD2 matches 7 bases. The germline CDR1 and CDR2 sequences are MDHEN and SYDVKM. The length of the CDR3 is 17 residues. J gave up 0 bases and V 4 bases, and 10 bases lay outside the gene matches. CDR3 nucleotides: TGTGCCAGCAGTTGGACCCTAGCGGCTACTAGCACAGATACGCAGTATTTT. This gives the protein CASSWTLAATSTDTQYF. Full variable domain (outside the CDR3, taken from reference TRBV28 and TRBJ2-3): DVKVTQSSRYLVKRTGEKVFLECVQDMDHENMFWYRQDPGLGLRLIYFSYDVKMKEKGDIPEGYSVSREKKERFSLILESASTNQTSMYLCASSWTLAATSTDTQYFGPGTRLTVL.

The rearrangement links TRBV7-9 to TRBJ2-7; 10 positions match TRBD1. The CDR3 runs to 15 residues. Germline CDR1 is SEHNR and CDR2 is FQNEAQ (reference sequence). With 5 bases clipped from V and 3 bases from J, the junction kept 7 bases outside the gene matches. The CDR3 is CASSRGRDRGYEQYF. Written as DNA, the CDR3 is TGTGCCAGCAGCCGGGGCCGGGACAGGGGCTACGAGCAGTACTTC.

Here the CDR3 reads CATGGGPNTEAFF. CDR3 sequence (DNA): TGTGCCACCGGGGGGGGGCCGAACACTGAAGCTTTCTTT. This chain links TRBV24-1 with TRBJ1-1; weak D call: TRBD1 (6 bases). CDR3 size: 13 residues. V lost 9 bases and J 1 base, leaving 11 bases between the germline ends. Germline V gene lookup returns CDR1 KGHDR and CDR2 SFDVKD.

The chain combines TRBV7-2 with TRBJ1-1; D is uncertain. V lost 4 bases and J lost 3, with 12 bases in between. The CDR3 sequence is 14 residues long. In germline, CDR1 is SGHTA, CDR2 FQGNSA. CDR3 nucleotide sequence: TGTGCCAGCAGCTCGGGTCTGTGGGACACTGAAGCTTTCTTT. Translating gives CASSSGLWDTEAFF. Full variable domain (missing parts from reference TRBV7-2 and TRBJ1-1): GAGVSQSPSNKVTEKGKDVELRCDPISGHTALYWYRQSLGQGLEFLIYFQGNSAPDKSGLPSDRFSAERTGGSVSTLTIQRTQQEDSAVYLCASSSGLWDTEAFFGQGTRLTVV.

The chain employs TRBV18 and TRBJ2-3; D not certain. Germline V lookup: CDR1 KGHSH, CDR2 LQKENI. This CDR3 has 14 residues. Trimming stripped 4 bases from V and 0 bases from J, with 8 bases between. The CDR3 here is CASSQQSSTDTQYF. CDR3 coding DNA: TGTGCCAGCTCACAACAATCTAGCACAGATACGCAGTATTTT.

The J gene is TRBJ2-7, the V gene TRBV7-9; D uncertain. There are 12 residues in the CDR3. Germline loops: CDR1 SEHNR, CDR2 FQNEAQ (reference sequence). Trimming stripped 5 bases from V and 3 bases from J, with 8 bases between. The CDR3 here is CASSPEDYEQYF. The CDR3 DNA sequence: TGTGCCAGCAGCCCCGAGGACTACGAGCAGTACTTC. The full variable domain, in which reference TRBV7-9 and TRBJ2-7 provide the parts outside the CDR3, is DTGVSQNPRHKITKRGQNVTFRCDPISEHNRLYWYRQTLGQGPEFLTYFQNEAQLEKSRLLSDRFSAERPKGSFSTLEIQRTEQGDSAMYLCASSPEDYEQYFGPGTRLTVT.

The genes are TRBV7-2 and TRBJ1-4, with D tentatively TRBD1 (6 bases). There are 15 residues in the CDR3. V was clipped by 6 bases and J by 7 bases, with 18 bases between them. The germline gives CDR1 SGHTA, CDR2 FQGNSA. The CDR3 here is CASSTGGQKGEKLFF. Written as DNA, the CDR3 is TGTGCCAGCAGTACGGGGGGACAAAAGGGTGAAAAACTGTTTTTT.